The sequence of this T cell receptor (beta chain) was determined in a study of shared clonotypes between healthy human individuals. Study details: Plates per donor: three CD4 naive, three CD4 memory, two CD8 naive, one CD8 memory.

Overall study findings and caveats: Among donors, sharing of clonotypes was expected to be affected by sequencing depth.

Germline V gene sequence: CDR1 MDHEN, CDR2 SYDVKM. V was clipped by 7 bases and J by 0 bases; unmatched bases: 6. The CDR3 length is 14 residues. It was 200 ng DNA, 31,000 or so T cell genomes, that sorted-subset replicate PCRs used. Original methodology: Because ImmunoSEQ provided only junction sequences with no quality scores, the filtering differed. The protocol was immunoSEQ multiplex PCR, while the TCRdb copy is restricted to in-frame clones and leaves out a portion. That table is the source of V, J and clone size, and D and trimming were worked out from the DNA. The sample has about 2 million clones; over 85% are singletons. In this sample, this clone turned up once. Its matching antigen is unknown.

The chain combines TRBV28 with TRBJ2-7; the match to TRBD1 covers 7 bases. Sequenced material: naive CD4+ T cells sorted from blood. This sample's subset: CD45RA+ positively selected. This TCR was recovered from a young man in good health. The CDR3 reads CASKGQLLSYEQYF. The CDR3 nucleotides are TGTGCCAGCAAGGGACAGCTTCTCTCCTACGAGCAGTACTTC.